Each of the 12 T cell receptor beta chains below was sequenced from the same sample in a study of glioma-infiltrating T cells. The iRepertoire nested amplicon-rescue multiplex PCR amplified TCR alpha and beta CDR3s from RNA. TCRdb reanalysed the multiplex PCR reads using MiXCR and keeps one entry per CDR3 protein. The table includes roughly 350,000 distinct CDR3 sequences, 41% detected once. The sequenced sample was glioma tissue, nonneoplastic brain tissue, or PBMCs (not recorded which). All receptors come from a human donor with low-grade glioma or glioblastoma, undergoing nonglioma brain surgery, or in good health (not recorded which).

This clonotype came up a few times. V gene TRBV20-1 combines with J gene TRBJ1-5; unclear D gene. V gave up 0 bases and J gave up 0 bases, with 12 bases separating them. The CDR3 is 16 amino acids. CDR1 is DFQATT, CDR2 SNEGSKA, per germline (reference sequence). The chain's CDR3 is CSARDVRAYSNQPQHF. The CDR3 region has the DNA TGCAGTGCTAGAGATGTGAGAGCATATAGCAATCAGCCCCAGCATTTT.

The chain combines TRBV20-1 with TRBJ2-7; perhaps TRBD1 as D (5 bases). The ends were cut back, 3 bases at V and 3 bases at J, with 15 bases in the middle. The CDR3 extends over 14 amino acids. Germline CDR1 is DFQATT and CDR2 is SNEGSKA (reference sequence). CDR3 loop: CSASRAEFYYEQYF. CDR3 coding DNA: TGCAGTGCTAGCAGGGCGGAGTTCTACTACGAGCAGTACTTC.

This clonotype was recorded once. The rearrangement links TRBV4-2 to TRBJ1-1; D not resolved. Between the trimmed V and J ends, which lost 4 bases and 0 bases, there was a span of 15 bases. Germline CDR1 reads LGHNA; CDR2 reads YNFKEQ. CDR3 size: 16 residues. The CDR3 protein is CASSLGSYSMNTEAFF. For the CDR3, the DNA is TGTGCCAGCAGCCTGGGGTCCTATAGTATGAACACTGAAGCTTTCTTT.

The chain has TRBV20-1 and TRBJ1-1, with no clear D. Trimming stripped 2 bases from V and 1 base from J, with 11 bases between. CDR1 and CDR2 from the germline V gene are DFQATT and SNEGSKA (reference sequence). The CDR3 is 14 residues long. In nucleotides, the CDR3 is TGCAGTGCTAGAAGGTCCGGTAGGAACACTGAAGCTTTCTTT. Protein: CSARRSGRNTEAFF.

There are a few counts of this clonotype. The chain employs TRBV7-2 and TRBJ2-3; 12 nucleotides match TRBD2. J gave up 5 bases and V 1 base, and 13 bases lay outside the gene matches. Germline V lookup: CDR1 SGHTA, CDR2 FQGNSA. This CDR3 has 19 residues. CDR3: CASSLGPGTSGSLRDTQYF. The CDR3 nucleotides are TGTGCCAGCAGCTTAGGGCCCGGGACTAGCGGGTCGTTGAGAGATACGCAGTATTTT.

The V call is TRBV2, the J call TRBJ1-4, with D unclear. Germline values: CDR1 SNHLY, CDR2 FYNNEI. The CDR3 is 13 amino acids. V shed 6 bases and J shed 3 bases, with 8 bases lying between them. CDR3 sequence: CASRSGPNEKLFF. CDR3 nucleotides: TGTGCCAGCAGGTCGGGTCCTAATGAAAAACTGTTTTTT.

The chain uses TRBV10-3 and TRBJ2-7; D unresolved. The V gene lost 3 bases and the J gene lost 3 bases, with 12 bases spanning the gap. Germline values: CDR1 ENHRY, CDR2 SYGVKD. The CDR3 runs 14 residues. For the CDR3, the DNA is TGTGCCATCAGTGATTACGAGCGAAGCTACGAGCAGTACTTC. Its protein product is CAISDYERSYEQYF.

As regards this clonotype: With a much larger clone just one base away, this may be a read error. The chain couples TRBV27 to TRBJ2-1; 7 nucleotides agree with TRBD2. This CDR3 spans 15 amino acids. Per germline, CDR1 MNHEY and CDR2 SMNVEV (reference sequence). Trimming took 5 bases from V and 7 from J; bases not matched to a gene: 11. CDR3 bases: TGTGCCAGCAGTCTCAGTCCGGCGGGAGAGAATGAGCAGTTCTTC. Amino acids: CASSLSPAGENEQFF.

V usage is TRBV6-1 and J usage is TRBJ2-7; D gene uncertain. V was cut by 7 bases and J by 3 bases, with 16 bases left in between. The CDR3 has 14 residues. Germline assignment: CDR1 MNHNS and CDR2 SASEGT. The CDR3 spells CASTTPEIVYEQYF. The CDR3 DNA reads TGTGCCAGCACCACCCCGGAAATTGTCTACGAGCAGTACTTC.

The rearrangement joins TRBV29-1 to TRBJ1-2; D perhaps matches TRBD1 (5 bases). This CDR3 region has 11 residues. CDR1 is SQVTM and CDR2 is ANQGSEA in the germline V gene. The V end lost 8 bases, the J end lost 4 bases, and 11 bases lay between the germline ends. CDR3 coding DNA: TGCAGCATTCGGGACGGCTATGGCTACACCTTC. Its protein product is CSIRDGYGYTF.

As for this clonotype: Mismatch with germline at one junction end may stem from a read error. V gene TRBV7-2 combines with J gene TRBJ2-7, with 10 bases aligning to TRBD2. Germline CDR1 is SGHTA and CDR2 is FQGNSA. The CDR3 runs to 17 residues. The DNA of the CDR3 is TGCGCCAGCAGCCAATCTTCCCTAGCGGGAGTTTTCTACGAGCAGTACTTC. This translates into CASSQSSLAGVFYEQYF.

Comment on this clonotype: One base away lies a much larger clone, so this may be a sequencing read error. The gene calls are TRBV27 and TRBJ2-4, with D hard to call. The CDR3 runs 14 residues. V was cut by 5 bases and J by 0 bases, with 8 bases left in between. Germline V gene data show CDR1 as MNHEY and CDR2 as SMNVEV (reference sequence). The CDR3 coding sequence is TGTGCCAGCAGTACGTCCTTAGCCAAAAACATTCAGTACTTC. Protein product: CASSTSLAKNIQYF.